One T cell receptor (beta chain) is described in this entry. This entry belongs to a study of control samples from healthy donors and cancer patients. V lost 3 bases to trimming and J lost 2 bases; unmatched junction nucleotides: 11. Per germline, CDR1 SGHTA and CDR2 FQGNSA. CDR3 length equals 17 residues. Profiled with immunoSEQ multiplex PCR; TCRdb holds only in-frame clones, not every one. The table records 170,000 or so clones, roughly 94% of them present only once. This sequence was found in a woman aged 18 to 35 in good health. The gene calls are TRBV7-2 and TRBJ2-5; 8 positions match TRBD1. What was sequenced was blood. The CDR3 is CASSFRTGLAIQETQYF. Here the CDR3 DNA reads TGTGCCAGCAGCTTCCGGACAGGGTTGGCGATACAAGAGACCCAGTACTTC.